One sample yielded the 30 T cell receptor beta chains listed below, sequenced in a study of regulatory T cells in long-lasting Graves disease. The time point was: persistent/refractory GD, antithyroid drugs over 5 years with positive TRAb. Preparation of the TCR library used RNA extracted from PBMCs. For TCR beta, libraries came from iRepertoire HTBI primers and Arm-PCR of CDR3 regions. In TCRdb, the multiplex PCR reads were re-called with MiXCR into one record per CDR3 protein. The profile shows 650,000 to 700,000 distinct CDR3 sequences, around 30% of them singletons. The sequenced sample was peripheral blood mononuclear cells (PBMCs), obtained when the disease was refractory, from a patient treated with antithyroid drugs. The receptors come from a female donor with Graves disease.

This chain uses TRBV5-4 with TRBJ1-2; weak D call: TRBD1 (5 bases). This CDR3 is built from 14 residues. The germline V gene encodes CDR1 SGHNT and CDR2 YYREEE (reference sequence). V lost 7 bases and J 4 bases, leaving 17 bases between the germline ends. CDR3 in amino acids: CASRGSPLPYGYTF. The DNA of the CDR3 is TGTGCCAGCCGGGGCAGTCCTCTCCCCTATGGCTACACCTTC.

This chain joins TRBV20-1 and TRBJ1-2; 8 positions agree with TRBD1. The CDR3 loop spans 14 amino acids. The J segment lost 8 bases and the V segment lost 1 base, leaving 9 bases of the junction unmatched. Germline CDR1 DFQATT, CDR2 SNEGSKA (reference sequence). CDR3 residues: CSARVTGAPGGYTF. CDR3 bases: TGCAGTGCTAGAGTGACAGGGGCCCCAGGGGGCTACACCTTC.

The chain is built from TRBV6-2 or TRBV6-3 and TRBJ1-5; the D is unclear. The CDR3 has 15 residues. Germline values: CDR1 MNHEY, CDR2 SVGEGT. V dropped 4 bases and J dropped 2 bases, with 12 bases sitting between them. CDR3 loop: CASSSVGSGNQPQHF. The DNA for the CDR3 is TGTGCCAGCAGTTCTGTGGGTTCCGGCAATCAGCCCCAGCATTTT.

This clonotype was found once. The rearrangement uses TRBV10-3 and TRBJ1-5; D ambiguous. The CDR3 totals 14 residues. The V gene's germline CDR1 is ENHRY and CDR2 SYGVKD. Trimming removed 10 bases at V and 1 base at J, with 14 bases between. CDR3 sequence: CATSPIGSNQPQHF. The DNA of the CDR3 is TGTGCCACCTCGCCTATTGGGAGCAATCAGCCCCAGCATTTT.

This clonotype showed up just a few times. V usage is TRBV5-1 and J usage is TRBJ2-7; 9 bases are shared with TRBD1. CDR1 is SGHRS and CDR2 is YFSETQ in the germline V gene. After removal of 0 bases from V and 2 bases from J, the junction contained 12 bases not matched to a gene. This CDR3 spans 18 amino acids. Here the CDR3 reads CASSLDVFGTGHPYEQYF. CDR3 bases: TGCGCCAGCAGCTTGGACGTCTTCGGGACAGGGCACCCCTACGAGCAGTACTTC.

This clonotype turned up a few times. The chain has TRBV2 and TRBJ2-3; 10 bases are shared with TRBD1. Losses at the gene ends were 6 bases for V and 4 bases for J; bases not matched to a gene: 7. The CDR3 is 15 amino acids. Germline V gene data show CDR1 as SNHLY and CDR2 as FYNNEI. The CDR3 protein is CASRQGQGLADTQYF. Written as DNA, the CDR3 is TGTGCCAGCAGACAGGGACAGGGGCTTGCAGATACGCAGTATTTT.

Ten or more counts support this clonotype. The DNA for the CDR3 is TGTGCCAGCTCACCACGGACAGGTCAAGAGACCCAGTACTTC. Its protein product is CASSPRTGQETQYF. The genes are TRBV6-1 and TRBJ2-5; 7 bases match TRBD1. The CDR3 is 14 residues long. Germline V gene sequence: CDR1 MNHNS, CDR2 SASEGT. J gave up 2 bases and V 8 bases, and 8 bases lay outside the gene matches.

This clonotype showed up just a few times. The chain joins TRBV6-1 to TRBJ2-7, with TRBD1 matching over 9 bases. The germline V gene encodes CDR1 MNHNS and CDR2 SASEGT. Trimming took 11 bases from V and 3 from J; bases not matched to a gene: 5. This CDR3 comprises 12 residues. CDR3 DNA sequence: TGTGCCGGGGGACAGGGTCACTACGAGCAGTACTTC. Translated, it gives CAGGQGHYEQYF.

The genes are TRBV20-1 and TRBJ1-1; possibly TRBD1 for D (5 bases). Germline V CDR1 and CDR2: DFQATT, SNEGSKA (reference sequence). CDR3 size: 18 residues. V was pared by 0 bases and J by 1 base, with 21 bases between. CDR3 in DNA: TGCAGTGCTAGAGATCACTTCGGATTGGGGGGAACGAACACTGAAGCTTTCTTT. Amino acid sequence: CSARDHFGLGGTNTEAFF.

V and J are TRBV30 and TRBJ1-5, with 7 positions matching TRBD1. After removal of 2 bases from V and 5 bases from J, the junction contained 12 bases not matched to a gene. Germline loops: CDR1 GTSNPN, CDR2 SVGIG (reference sequence). There are 16 residues in the CDR3. The CDR3 region is CAWSLKGSQGYQPQHF. The DNA for the CDR3 is TGTGCCTGGAGTCTAAAAGGGTCACAGGGGTATCAGCCCCAGCATTTT.

The V and J genes are TRBV7-9 and TRBJ2-7, with 8 bases matching TRBD1. Germline V gene data show CDR1 as SEHNR and CDR2 as FQNEAQ (reference sequence). Trimming took 2 bases from V and 5 from J; bases not matched to a gene: 11. There are 16 residues in the CDR3. This chain's CDR3 is CASSLSLRGRVDEQYF. The DNA for the CDR3 is TGTGCCAGCAGCTTATCACTCAGGGGGCGGGTAGACGAGCAGTACTTC.

The chain combines TRBV12-3 or TRBV12-4 with TRBJ2-1; the D call may be TRBD1 or TRBD2 (7 bases each). The CDR3 runs to 17 residues. V lost 5 bases, J lost 5 bases, and 22 bases lay in between. Written as DNA, the CDR3 is TGTGCCAGCAGTACCCCCAGGGGGGGGCGCATCCACAATGAGCAGTTCTTC. Translation gives CASSTPRGGRIHNEQFF.

This clonotype was counted a few times. This chain links TRBV24-1 with TRBJ2-3; 9 nucleotides match TRBD2. Trimming removed 3 bases from V and 0 bases from J; junction bases left unmatched: 6. The V gene's germline CDR1 is KGHDR and CDR2 SFDVKD. There are 17 residues in the CDR3. Written as DNA, the CDR3 is TGTGCCACCAGTGATCCCAAGCGGGAGGACAGCACAGATACGCAGTATTTT. This encodes CATSDPKREDSTDTQYF.

The CDR3 loop reads CASGPSSNQPQHF. The CDR3 coding sequence is TGTGCCAGCGGACCCTCCAGCAATCAGCCCCAGCATTTT. V usage is TRBV3-1 and J usage is TRBJ1-5; D unresolved. The CDR3 contains 13 residues. The V end lost 8 bases, the J end lost 1 base, and 9 bases lay between the germline ends. Germline V gene data show CDR1 as LGHDT and CDR2 as YNNKEL (reference sequence).

Ten or more counts support this clonotype. CDR3 amino acids: CASSFGSGYEQYF. CDR3 nucleotide sequence: TGTGCCAGCAGCTTTGGTAGCGGGTACGAGCAGTACTTC. J is TRBJ2-7 and V is TRBV27; 7 bases line up with TRBD2. CDR1 MNHEY and CDR2 SMNVEV come from the germline V gene (reference sequence). J was trimmed by 4 bases and V by 6 bases; bases with no gene match: 6. The CDR3 spans 13 residues.

This clonotype was observed a handful of times. The rearrangement joins TRBV29-1 to TRBJ1-1; perhaps TRBD1 as D (5 bases). Germline values: CDR1 SQVTM, CDR2 ANQGSEA. V lost 6 bases, J lost 6 bases, and 14 bases lay in between. CDR3 length equals 12 residues. The CDR3 sequence is CSVPTDHPEAFF. For the CDR3, the DNA is TGCAGCGTCCCGACAGATCACCCTGAAGCTTTCTTT.

The rearrangement joins TRBV7-9 to TRBJ1-1; D might be TRBD1 (6 bases). The CDR3 contains 13 residues. V was clipped by 4 bases and J by 11 bases, with 17 bases between them. In germline, CDR1 is SEHNR, CDR2 FQNEAQ (reference sequence). The CDR3 region is CASSSTGNRAAFF. DNA of the CDR3: TGTGCCAGCAGCTCGACAGGAAACAGGGCTGCTTTCTTT.

This clonotype was seen ten or more times. The chain uses TRBV12-5 and TRBJ1-2; D ambiguous. The CDR3 length is 13 residues. V lost 4 bases, J lost 8 bases, and 14 bases lay in between. Germline lookup yields CDR1 LGHNT and CDR2 FRNRAP. The CDR3 loop reads CASGSLVTSGYTF. The CDR3 nucleotides read TGTGCTAGTGGTTCGCTCGTGACGTCCGGCTACACCTTC.

This clonotype was recorded many times. This chain links TRBV28 with TRBJ1-2, with TRBD1 identical over 7 bases. The CDR3 covers 13 residues. Looked up from germline, CDR1 is MDHEN and CDR2 is SYDVKM. V shed 6 bases, J shed 3 bases, and the junction held 4 bases outside the gene matches. The CDR3 region has the DNA TGTGCCAGCAGAACCGGGACAGACTATGGCTACACCTTC. Its translation is CASRTGTDYGYTF.

This clonotype was seen a few times. V is TRBV2 and J is TRBJ2-5; TRBD1 or TRBD2 may be the D gene (6 bases each). Germline V gene sequence: CDR1 SNHLY, CDR2 FYNNEI. V gave up 2 bases and J gave up 8 bases, with 18 bases separating them. This CDR3 is built from 15 residues. The CDR3 coding sequence is TGTGCCAGCAGTGAAAGAACCACAGGGAGGAAAACCCAGTACTTC. Its translation: CASSERTTGRKTQYF.

This clonotype was seen at least ten times. The V call is TRBV28, the J call TRBJ1-2; D is uncertain. Trimming took 3 bases from V and 8 from J, leaving 10 bases between them. CDR3 size: 12 residues. In germline, CDR1 is MDHEN, CDR2 SYDVKM. CDR3 protein: CASSLYGEGYTF. The CDR3 bases are TGTGCCAGCAGTTTGTACGGGGAGGGCTACACCTTC.

This clonotype was detected only a few times. The DNA of the CDR3 is TGCGCCAGCAGTGAGAAGGGACAGGGGGAGACCGACTACGAGCAGTACTTC. Translation gives CASSEKGQGETDYEQYF. The V and J genes are TRBV10-1 and TRBJ2-7, with 11 bases identical to TRBD1. CDR1 WNHNN and CDR2 SYGVQD come from the germline V gene (reference sequence). The ends lost 2 bases at V and 3 bases at J; junction bases unmatched: 9. CDR3 size: 17 residues.

The chain couples TRBV7-9 to TRBJ2-7, with 9 bases lining up with TRBD2. Germline trimming cut 6 bases from V and 6 bases from J; bases unmatched to any gene: 15. This CDR3 region has 16 residues. The V gene's germline CDR1 is SEHNR and CDR2 FQNEAQ (reference sequence). The CDR3 DNA reads TGTGCCAGCAGTCCCCCGCCCGGCGGGAGGGGGGGCGAGCAGTACTTC. As protein: CASSPPPGGRGGEQYF.

This clonotype was detected only a few times. The V gene is TRBV6-1, the J gene TRBJ1-4; tentatively, D is TRBD1 (5 bases). Trimming shortened V by 0 bases and J by 4 bases, and 12 bases separated the two germline ends. From germline, CDR1 is MNHNS and CDR2 SASEGT. The CDR3 spans 16 residues. Here the CDR3 DNA reads TGTGCCAGCAGTGAAGCGGGGGGGTTGGGTAATGAAAAACTGTTTTTT. This codes for CASSEAGGLGNEKLFF.

The rearrangement joins TRBV3-1 to TRBJ1-2; D is unclear. Germline assignment: CDR1 LGHDT and CDR2 YNNKEL (reference sequence). CDR3 size: 16 residues. Trimming stripped 4 bases from V and 0 bases from J, with 15 bases between. CDR3 sequence (DNA): TGTGCCAGCAGCCCGCCATTCGGGCTGACTAACTATGGCTACACCTTC. Residues: CASSPPFGLTNYGYTF.

The V gene is TRBV3-1, the J gene TRBJ2-7; D remains ambiguous. V was trimmed by 4 bases and J by 6 bases, leaving 19 bases between them. This CDR3 has 15 amino acids. Germline lookup yields CDR1 LGHDT and CDR2 YNNKEL (reference sequence). CDR3 sequence: CASSRGRAAISEQYF. The CDR3 nucleotides read TGTGCCAGCAGCCGAGGCCGGGCCGCAATTTCCGAGCAGTACTTC.

The rearrangement joins TRBV6-1 to TRBJ2-2; 8 bases match TRBD2. V shed 4 bases and J 4 bases; nucleotides not matched to a gene: 8. This CDR3 has 16 residues. CDR1 and CDR2 from the germline V gene are MNHNS and SASEGT. The CDR3 coding sequence is TGTGCCAGCAGTGTCCAGAGCGGGAGAGTCACCGGGGAGCTGTTTTTT. Encoded protein: CASSVQSGRVTGELFF.

This clonotype was seen repeatedly, ten times or more. The chain carries TRBV6-5 and TRBJ1-6; a possible D gene is TRBD1 (5 bases). CDR3 length: 17 amino acids. From germline, CDR1 is MNHEY and CDR2 SVGAGI. Trimming took 1 base from V and 3 from J, leaving 13 bases between them. CDR3 sequence (DNA): TGTGCCAGCAGTTACTTTCTCGGGGGTAACTATAATTCACCCCTCCACTTT. Protein: CASSYFLGGNYNSPLHF.

Remarks on this clonotype: One base away lies a much larger clone, so this may be a sequencing read error. CDR3 sequence reads: CSASGWQGTQYF. CDR3 in DNA: TGCAGTGCTAGCGGATGGCAAGGGACCCAGTACTTC. V gene TRBV20-1 combines with J gene TRBJ2-5; D not resolved. This CDR3 is 12 amino acids long. In germline, CDR1 is DFQATT, CDR2 SNEGSKA (reference sequence).

This clonotype was observed a handful of times. This chain uses TRBV28 with TRBJ2-4; D is unresolved. From germline, CDR1 is MDHEN and CDR2 SYDVKM. The CDR3 consists of 19 residues. Trimming took 0 bases from V and 0 from J, leaving 18 bases between them. The CDR3 here is CASSLWRATTTLAKNIQYF. CDR3 bases: TGTGCCAGCAGTTTATGGAGAGCCACCACCACGTTAGCCAAAAACATTCAGTACTTC.